These 18 T cell receptor beta chains came from one sample sequenced in a study of type 1 regulatory T cells (dated by TCRdb to the early 2020s). These receptors lack a known antigen. Reads for this sample came from an Illumina MiSeq. TCRdb handled the public reads itself, with Q25 trimming in fastp and clone calling in MiXCR, and kept productive beta chains. A single entry per CDR3 protein holds the most common genes and DNA from its merged rows. The table for this sample lists tens of thousands of distinct CDR3 sequences; approximately 60% of them were counted only once. The top ten constitute about 1.7% of the sample. Sequenced material: cultured non-Tr1 T cells, either the whole culture or a sorted T cell fraction (not recorded which). According to the study, the label for this sample's cell subset or site signals: non-Tr1 population from the T-allo10 product. The source is a human donor in good health.

The DNA of the CDR3 is TGTGCCAGCAGTTACCCCGGACGGACTAACATAAACAATGAGCAGTTCTTC. It translates to CASSYPGRTNINNEQFF. The chain links TRBV6-2 or TRBV6-3 to TRBJ2-1, with a possible D match to TRBD2 (6 bases). The CDR3 runs to 17 residues. The germline V and J ends were trimmed by 2 bases and 5 bases, with 19 bases remaining between them. CDR1 is MNHEY, CDR2 SVGEGT, per germline.

V gene TRBV20-1 combines with J gene TRBJ2-7, with D possibly matching TRBD1 (5 bases). The germline V and J ends were trimmed by 0 bases and 3 bases, with 9 bases remaining between them. The CDR3 has 13 residues. Germline values: CDR1 DFQATT, CDR2 SNEGSKA (reference sequence). In DNA form, the CDR3 reads TGCAGTGCTAGAGATTCCCAGGGCTACGAGCAGTACTTC. It codes for CSARDSQGYEQYF.

This clonotype is termed medium-sized. This chain links TRBV12-2 with TRBJ2-1; whether TRBD2, the table's D call, matches the DNA was not checked. TRBV12-2 has pseudogene status. The CDR3 extends over 17 amino acids. DNA of the CDR3: TGTGCAAGTCGCGAAAGGACTAGCGGGAGGTACCTGGGTGAGCAGTTCTTC. This gives the protein CASRERTSGRYLGEQFF.

CDR3 region: CASSLEGQGANGYTF. The CDR3 DNA is TGCGCCAGCAGCTTGGAGGGACAGGGAGCGAATGGCTACACCTTC. The chain combines TRBV5-1 with TRBJ1-2; the match to TRBD1 covers 9 bases. Unmatched junction bases numbered 6, after V lost 0 bases and J lost 6 bases. This CDR3 comprises 15 residues. Germline lookup yields CDR1 SGHRS and CDR2 YFSETQ.

The chain carries TRBV4-1 and TRBJ2-3, with D uncertain. Germline values: CDR1 MGHRA, CDR2 YSYEKL. The CDR3 covers 14 residues. V lost 1 base to trimming and J lost 3 bases, with 8 bases between them. The CDR3 nucleotides read TGCGCCAGCAGCCAAGCTCATTCGACAGATACGCAGTATTTT. This encodes CASSQAHSTDTQYF.

The rearrangement joins TRBV7-2 to TRBJ2-5; D gene unclear. Germline V gene lookup returns CDR1 SGHTA and CDR2 FQGNSA. The CDR3 runs to 14 residues. The V end lost 2 bases, the J end lost 2 bases, and 9 bases lay between the germline ends. The CDR3 reads CASSLQRLQETQYF. The DNA of the CDR3 is TGTGCCAGCAGCTTACAGAGGCTACAAGAGACCCAGTACTTC.

The V call is TRBV6-5, the J call TRBJ1-4, with D perhaps TRBD1 (5 bases). This CDR3 spans 12 amino acids. Trimming left V 7 bases short and J 7 bases short, with 10 bases between. Germline values: CDR1 MNHEY, CDR2 SVGAGI. CDR3 amino acids: CASKGGVEKLFF. The CDR3 bases are TGTGCCAGCAAGGGAGGGGTTGAAAAACTGTTTTTT.

This clonotype was counted between two and nine times. This chain joins TRBV4-1 and TRBJ1-2, with D maybe TRBD1 (6 bases). With 4 bases removed from V and 6 bases from J, the gap between germline ends came to 9 bases. The CDR3 runs 12 residues. CDR1 MGHRA and CDR2 YSYEKL come from the germline V gene. The CDR3 nucleotides read TGCGCCAGCAGCCCTACAGGGCATGGCTACACCTTC. This translates into CASSPTGHGYTF.

The chain has TRBV18 and TRBJ1-1, with a possible D match to TRBD1 (6 bases). CDR3 length: 15 residues. Germline values: CDR1 KGHSH, CDR2 LQKENI. V was shortened by 6 bases and J by 5 bases, with 19 bases between the two germline ends. CDR3 sequence (DNA): TGTGCCAGCTCCATTAAGGTGGGGGGCTGGACTGAAGCTTTCTTT. It is translated as CASSIKVGGWTEAFF.

The gene calls are TRBV5-5 and TRBJ2-7, with no clear D. V lost 3 bases to trimming and J lost 0 bases, with 4 bases between them. Germline CDR1 reads SGHKS; CDR2 reads YYEKEE (reference sequence). This CDR3 has 12 amino acids. The CDR3 bases are TGTGCCAGCAGCTACCTCTCCTACGAGCAGTACTTC. Translation gives CASSYLSYEQYF.

The J gene is TRBJ2-7, the V gene TRBV10-3; possibly TRBD2 for D (6 bases). There are 13 residues in the CDR3. The V gene's germline CDR1 is ENHRY and CDR2 SYGVKD. Trimming took 10 bases from V and 4 from J, leaving 17 bases between them. Here the CDR3 reads CASNGGDGYEQYF. In DNA form, the CDR3 reads TGTGCCAGCAACGGGGGAGACGGGTACGAGCAGTACTTC.

The gene calls are TRBV5-1 and TRBJ1-4; D is ambiguous. CDR1 is SGHRS and CDR2 is YFSETQ in the germline V gene. Trimming took off 4 bases at V and 0 bases at J, with 13 bases between the two ends. The CDR3 contains 16 residues. CDR3 in amino acids: CASSLVGVATNEKLFF. The CDR3 bases are TGCGCCAGCAGCCTGGTCGGGGTGGCAACTAATGAAAAACTGTTTTTT.

This clonotype was seen more than once but under ten times. The chain is built from TRBV6-1 and TRBJ1-5; D ambiguous. The V and J ends lost 2 bases and 0 bases respectively, with 14 bases between them. Germline CDR1 reads MNHNS; CDR2 reads SASEGT. The CDR3 is 17 amino acids. CDR3 amino acids: CASSERASKFSNQPQHF. The CDR3 coding sequence is TGTGCCAGCAGTGAAAGGGCCTCAAAGTTTAGCAATCAGCCCCAGCATTTT.

This clonotype was observed a handful of times. The J gene is TRBJ2-1, the V gene TRBV24-1; the D call may be TRBD1 or TRBD2 (5 bases each). This CDR3 contains 13 residues. Germline V gene data show CDR1 as KGHDR and CDR2 as SFDVKD. Trimming removed 7 bases from V and 6 bases from J, with 12 bases in between. DNA of the CDR3: TGTGCCACCAGCGGGACGGCGCGCAATGAGCAGTTCTTC. Translating gives CATSGTARNEQFF.

V gene TRBV5-1 combines with J gene TRBJ2-7, with a weak D call TRBD2 (6 bases). The CDR3 covers 14 residues. V was trimmed by 2 bases and J by 1 base, leaving 10 bases between them. Germline loops: CDR1 SGHRS, CDR2 YFSETQ. As DNA, the CDR3 is TGCGCCAGCAGCTTAGGGACTCAATCCTACGAGCAGTACTTC. This codes for CASSLGTQSYEQYF.

The V gene is TRBV25-1, the J gene TRBJ2-7, with 7 nucleotides matching TRBD1. The CDR3 has 14 amino acids. Germline lookup yields CDR1 MGHDK and CDR2 SYGVNS. V gave up 6 bases and J gave up 4 bases; unmatched junction bases: 9. Here the CDR3 DNA reads TGTGCCAGCAGCCGACAGGGTAATCGATACGAGCAGTACTTC. Its translation: CASSRQGNRYEQYF.

This clonotype has just a few counts. The gene calls are TRBV19 and TRBJ2-1; 10 bases are a match to TRBD2. The germline V gene has CDR1 LNHDA and CDR2 SQIVND (reference sequence). The V and J ends lost 6 bases and 2 bases, in that order; junction bases with no gene match: 4. The CDR3 is made up of 15 amino acids. The CDR3 bases are TGTGCCAGTAGGAAAGGACTAGCGGCCTACAATGAGCAGTTCTTC. Its translation is CASRKGLAAYNEQFF.

The chain combines TRBV27 with TRBJ2-3, with 15 bases matching TRBD2. V lost 5 bases to trimming and J lost 4 bases; unmatched junction nucleotides: 4. CDR3 size: 16 residues. From germline, CDR1 is MNHEY and CDR2 SMNVEV (reference sequence). Here the CDR3 DNA reads TGTGCCAGCAGTGGGGGGACTAGCGGGAGGTCAGATACGCAGTATTTT. Translating it yields CASSGGTSGRSDTQYF.